A selection of T cell receptor beta chains follows, all from one sample in a study of cytomegalovirus exposure and HLA in healthy donors. TCRdb's table, derived via immunoSEQ multiplex PCR, lists solely in-frame clones and lacks some. The sample holds some 120,000 clones. Sequenced: PBMCs. These receptors originate from a man in his thirties or forties in good health and CMV-seronegative. The conserved cysteine and the conserved F or W are not part of the CDR3 here.

v_call	cdr3_aa
TRBV7-9	ASTFPPGRSTQY
TRBV19	ASSTRTGGNEQF
TRBV18	ASSPDQQGVGTEAF
TRBV5-1	ASSITGANTEAF
TRBV28	ASSSPRGGRLNQPQH
TRBV2	ASRVKTGPRGTGELF
TRBV11-1	ASSSVSGQAPGAQY
TRBV7-2	ASSYGGGNTIY
TRBV30	AWSVGGGYT
TRBV5-1	ASNITPGDEKLF
TRBV18	ASSPPGPAGQPQH
TRBV6-1	ASSLLRTGSEAF
TRBV2	ASSLRGAGLLFNQPQH
TRBV4-1	ASSAPWRGATEAF
TRBV6-1	ASSPPGGLGNTIY
TRBV19	ASQREISTDTQY
TRBV2	ASSGGAQETQY